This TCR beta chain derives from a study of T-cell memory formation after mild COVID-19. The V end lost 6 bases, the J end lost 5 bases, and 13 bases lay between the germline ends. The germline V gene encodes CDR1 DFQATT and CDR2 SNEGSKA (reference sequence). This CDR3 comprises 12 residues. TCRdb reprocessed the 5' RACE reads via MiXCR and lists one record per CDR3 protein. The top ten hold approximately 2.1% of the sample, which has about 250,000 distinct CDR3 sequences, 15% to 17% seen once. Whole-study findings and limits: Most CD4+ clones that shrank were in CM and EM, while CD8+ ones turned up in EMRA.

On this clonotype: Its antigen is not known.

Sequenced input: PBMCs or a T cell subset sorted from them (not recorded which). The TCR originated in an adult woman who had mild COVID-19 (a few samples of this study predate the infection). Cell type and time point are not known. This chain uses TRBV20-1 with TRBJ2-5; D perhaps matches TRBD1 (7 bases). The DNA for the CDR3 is TGCAGTGCCCCGACAGGGAGGGAGACCCAGTACTTC. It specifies CSAPTGRETQYF.